These 14 T cell receptor beta chains originate from one sample sequenced in a study of human T cells and chemical hapten exposure. Time point noted: patch test 1, 2 weeks after DPC sensitization. Documented treatment: therapeutic diphenylcyclopropenone sensitization with weekly scalp DPC. TCRdb reprocessed the RACE reads with MiXCR, giving one entry per CDR3 protein. In the table there are about 340,000 distinct CDR3 sequences, around 7% of which are singletons. The material sequenced was whole blood, taken in connection with sensitization to the hapten diphenylcyclopropenone (DPC). These receptors all come from a woman aged 18 to 35 with alopecia areata. Some clones in this sample may be carry-over from other donors' samples.

This clonotype was found many times. The rearrangement links TRBV28 to TRBJ2-7, with D perhaps being TRBD1 or TRBD2 (7 bases each). The length of the CDR3 is 11 residues. Germline CDR1 is MDHEN and CDR2 is SYDVKM. The germline V and J ends were trimmed by 10 bases and 5 bases, with 12 bases remaining between them. The CDR3 bases are TGTGCCACCAGGGGGGGTGACGAGCAGTACTTC. Its protein is CATRGGDEQYF.

This clonotype was seen repeatedly, ten times or more. The chain joins TRBV5-6 to TRBJ2-3, with no clear D. The CDR3 length is 13 residues. CDR1 and CDR2 from the germline V gene are SGHDT and YYEEEE. Between the trimmed V and J ends, which lost 4 bases and 0 bases, there was a span of 6 bases. The CDR3 spells CASSDVSTDTQYF. For the CDR3, the DNA is TGTGCCAGCAGCGATGTTAGCACAGATACGCAGTATTTT.

V gene TRBV12-3 or TRBV12-4 combines with J gene TRBJ1-2; the D is unclear. V dropped 4 bases and J dropped 7 bases, with 7 bases sitting between them. The CDR3 totals 11 residues. In nucleotides, the CDR3 is TGTGCCAGCAGTTCCGGGCTTGGCTACACCTTC. Protein product: CASSSGLGYTF.

This clonotype occurred a few times. The V and J genes are TRBV10-3 and TRBJ2-7, with 7 bases that match TRBD1. Germline-derived CDR1 and CDR2 are ENHRY and SYGVKD. The CDR3 runs 13 residues. Losses at the gene ends were 10 bases for V and 4 bases for J; bases not matched to a gene: 10. The CDR3 here is CATRDSLGYEQYF. The DNA of the CDR3 is TGTGCCACCAGGGACAGCCTGGGATACGAGCAGTACTTC.

This clonotype was found many times. The chain combines TRBV4-3 with TRBJ2-1; 9 bases fit TRBD2. From germline, CDR1 is LGHNA and CDR2 YSLEER. This CDR3 has 21 residues. The V segment lost 0 bases and the J segment 7 bases; nucleotides outside the gene matches: 22. CDR3 in amino acids: CASSQDLGTSTTLAVTNEQFF. CDR3 sequence (DNA): TGCGCCAGCAGCCAAGATCTGGGGACTAGCACCACCCTCGCGGTTACAAATGAGCAGTTCTTC.

This clonotype was found many times. The V and J genes are TRBV3-1 and TRBJ2-3; possible D gene TRBD2, 5 bases. The CDR3 has 14 amino acids. Germline V gives CDR1 LGHDT, CDR2 YNNKEL (reference sequence). Between the trimmed V and J ends, which lost 1 base and 2 bases, there was a span of 7 bases. CDR3 sequence (DNA): TGTGCCAGCAGCCAAGTCCTAGCCACAGATACGCAGTATTTT. This codes for CASSQVLATDTQYF.

CDR3 in amino acids: CASRQLAFAGDTQYF. The CDR3 nucleotides read TGTGCCAGCAGACAACTAGCGTTCGCGGGAGATACGCAGTATTTT. The J gene is TRBJ2-3, the V gene TRBV27; 7 bases are a match to TRBD2. This CDR3 is 15 amino acids long. With V trimmed by 6 bases and J by 5 bases, 11 bases remained unmatched. Germline CDR1 is MNHEY and CDR2 is SMNVEV (reference sequence).

This clonotype has only a few counts. This sequence joins TRBV6-5 and TRBJ1-1, with TRBD1 as a possible D gene (5 bases). CDR1 and CDR2 (germline): MNHEY, SVGAGI. There are 15 residues in the CDR3. V lost 5 bases and J lost 0, with 13 bases in between. The CDR3 DNA follows: TGTGCCAGCAGTAGGGGCGGACATTTGAACACTGAAGCTTTCTTT. Amino acids: CASSRGGHLNTEAFF.

The chain couples TRBV9 to TRBJ2-3; D call uncertain. Trimming left V 0 bases short and J 5 bases short, with 7 bases between. Germline CDR1 SGDLS, CDR2 YYNGEE. The CDR3 extends over 13 amino acids. CDR3 bases: TGTGCCAGCAGCGTAGCTCGAGAAGATACGCAGTATTTT. Its protein is CASSVAREDTQYF.

V is TRBV27 and J is TRBJ2-7; D possibly corresponds to TRBD1 (5 bases). Trimming left V 0 bases short and J 4 bases short, with 10 bases between. CDR3 size: 14 residues. Germline V gene lookup returns CDR1 MNHEY and CDR2 SMNVEV (reference sequence). The CDR3 DNA reads TGTGCCAGCAGTTTATCGGGCAGGGTGTACGAGCAGTACTTC. It codes for CASSLSGRVYEQYF.

This sequence joins TRBV5-1 and TRBJ2-1; D is possibly TRBD2 (6 bases). This CDR3 region has 15 residues. Germline V lookup: CDR1 SGHRS, CDR2 YFSETQ. V lost 2 bases, J lost 9 bases, and 18 bases lay in between. The CDR3 nucleotides read TGCGCCAGCAGCTTAGGGGACTTTAATTCGCCTGAGCAGTTCTTC. Translating it yields CASSLGDFNSPEQFF.

This clonotype showed up just a few times. The CDR3 nucleotides are TGTGCCAGCAGCTTAATGGAGGCCGGCGAGCAGTACTTC. Translation: CASSLMEAGEQYF. The rearrangement joins TRBV11-2 to TRBJ2-7; maybe TRBD2 (5 bases). This CDR3 spans 13 amino acids. V was cut by 2 bases and J by 6 bases, with 11 bases left in between. CDR1 and CDR2 (germline): SGHAT, FQNNGV.

This clonotype has a handful of counts. The chain has TRBV20-1 and TRBJ1-1; D uncertain. Between the trimmed V and J ends, which lost 3 bases and 8 bases, there was a span of 7 bases. The CDR3 has 10 residues. Germline lookup yields CDR1 DFQATT and CDR2 SNEGSKA (reference sequence). Written as DNA, the CDR3 is TGCAGTGCTAGGGCGGGCGAAGCTTTCTTT. This translates into CSARAGEAFF.

This clonotype was detected many times. The genes are TRBV4-3 and TRBJ2-1; TRBD2 agrees at 9 bases. The CDR3 loop spans 16 amino acids. V was clipped by 4 bases and J by 3 bases; unmatched bases: 7. The germline CDR1 and CDR2 sequences are LGHNA and YSLEER. The CDR3 loop is CASSLGSGGFYNEQFF. Written as DNA, the CDR3 is TGCGCCAGCAGCCTAGGAAGCGGGGGGTTCTACAATGAGCAGTTCTTC.